Presented here are 2 T cell receptor beta chains from one specimen sequenced in a study of T cells in Graves' hyperthyroidism and ophthalmopathy. RNA transcripts were the template for amplifying TCR beta CDR3 regions. When the TCR CDR3 underwent first-round RT-PCR, the HTBI primer set was used. One entry per CDR3 protein, called by TCRdb with MiXCR from the multiplex PCR reads. The sample includes around 450,000 distinct CDR3 sequences, roughly an eighth of them seen just once. Sequencing used blood. These receptors all come from a woman under 30 with Graves' hyperthyroidism.

This chain uses TRBV28 with TRBJ2-1; 10 bases line up with TRBD2. After removal of 6 bases from V and 12 bases from J, the junction contained 11 bases not matched to a gene. The CDR3 totals 14 residues. Germline V CDR1 and CDR2: MDHEN, SYDVKM. Written as DNA, the CDR3 is TGTGCCAGCAGGTCGGGACTAGCGCTTGTCCCGCAGTTCTTC. Protein: CASRSGLALVPQFF.

This clonotype was observed at least ten times. The chain uses TRBV28 and TRBJ2-5; 8 nucleotides agree with TRBD2. The germline V gene has CDR1 MDHEN and CDR2 SYDVKM. Trimming removed 6 bases from V and 5 bases from J; junction bases left unmatched: 20. The CDR3 length is 18 residues. The CDR3 DNA is TGTGCCAGCAGCCGATCCGGGAGGGTAAGCGGCCTCGAGGAGACCCAGTACTTC. Protein: CASSRSGRVSGLEETQYF.